A single sample gave rise to the 20 T cell receptor beta chains below, sequenced in a study of cytomegalovirus exposure and HLA in healthy donors (dated by TCRdb to the late 2010s). Libraries came from the immunoSEQ multiplex PCR assay. The multiplex PCR relied on a mix of 60 forward primers for TCR Vbeta segments and 13 reverse primers for TCR Jbeta segments. The table was pulled from immuneACCESS by TCRdb, which kept in-frame rearrangements only. Such tables lose some clones; where checked, under half of the loss comes from unresolved V genes, and the rest has no known cause. For this sample the table gives roughly 90,000 clones, of which over 70% were detected only once. 20% to 25% of the sample is held by the ten biggest clonotypes. The specimen sequenced was PBMCs. The receptors were gathered from a man aged 25-40 years in good health and CMV-seropositive.

The chain carries TRBV7-3 and TRBJ2-2; 8 nucleotides align to TRBD1. V was clipped by 2 bases and J by 4 bases; unmatched bases: 0. The CDR3 loop spans 14 amino acids. CDR1 is SGHTA and CDR2 is FQGTGA in the germline V gene. The CDR3: CASSLGTGTGELFF. The CDR3 nucleotides read TGTGCCAGCAGCTTAGGGACAGGCACCGGGGAGCTGTTTTTT.

This rearrangement joins TRBV2 to TRBJ2-7; D gene uncertain. Trimming removed 6 bases from V and 5 bases from J, with 11 bases in between. The CDR3 consists of 12 residues. The germline gives CDR1 SNHLY, CDR2 FYNNEI. CDR3 sequence (DNA): TGTGCCAGCAGGGTGGAGCTAAACGAGCAGTACTTC. Translation: CASRVELNEQYF.

This clone was observed a few times. V and J are TRBV5-4 and TRBJ2-1; 7 bases match TRBD2. This CDR3 has 14 amino acids. Trimming cost V 4 bases and J 6 bases; bases outside gene matches: 7. Germline assignment: CDR1 SGHNT and CDR2 YYREEE (reference sequence). For the CDR3, the DNA is TGTGCCAGCAGCCCTGCGGGAGCTCTCAATGAGCAGTTCTTC. Amino acids: CASSPAGALNEQFF.

The chain has TRBV5-4 and TRBJ1-1, with a weak D call TRBD1 (5 bases). V was pared by 2 bases and J by 1 base, with 15 bases between. Germline V gene data show CDR1 as SGHNT and CDR2 as YYREEE (reference sequence). This CDR3 has 16 residues. CDR3 coding DNA: TGTGCCAGCAGCTTCGACAGAGCCCCATCGAACACTGAAGCTTTCTTT. Protein product: CASSFDRAPSNTEAFF.

This chain uses TRBV5-6 with TRBJ1-6; 11 nucleotides line up with TRBD1. V lost 0 bases to trimming and J lost 9 bases; unmatched junction nucleotides: 5. Germline values: CDR1 SGHDT, CDR2 YYEEEE. The CDR3 is 16 residues long. The CDR3 sequence: CASSLEVGTGGSPLHF. As DNA, the CDR3 is TGTGCCAGCAGCTTGGAAGTGGGGACAGGGGGTTCACCCCTCCACTTT.

This clone was recorded only once. This chain connects TRBV7-6 to TRBJ2-1, with 12 bases fitting TRBD2. The V segment lost 5 bases and the J segment 3 bases; nucleotides outside the gene matches: 11. The CDR3 totals 18 residues. In germline, CDR1 is SGHVS, CDR2 FNYEAQ. This CDR3 is CASSRGWTSGDYYNEQFF. CDR3 bases: TGTGCCAGCAGCCGTGGTTGGACTAGCGGGGACTACTACAATGAGCAGTTCTTC.

The rearrangement links TRBV7-2 to TRBJ1-6; D uncertain. This CDR3 comprises 15 residues. CDR1 is SGHTA and CDR2 is FQGNSA in the germline V gene. V was cut by 1 base and J by 6 bases, with 10 bases left in between. The DNA for the CDR3 is TGTGCCAGCAGCTTAGACAGTCTCCGTAATTCACCCCTCCACTTT. It yields the protein CASSLDSLRNSPLHF. Together with reference TRBV7-2 and TRBJ1-6, the CDR3 gives the full variable domain: GAGVSQSPSNKVTEKGKDVELRCDPISGHTALYWYRQSLGQGLEFLIYFQGNSAPDKSGLPSDRFSAERTGGSVSTLTIQRTQQEDSAVYLCASSLDSLRNSPLHFGNGTRLTVT.

J is TRBJ2-1 and V is TRBV4-2; D is possibly TRBD2 (5 bases). CDR1 is LGHNA and CDR2 is YNFKEQ in the germline V gene. The CDR3 runs to 14 residues. The V gene lost 0 bases and the J gene lost 4 bases, with 7 bases spanning the gap. The CDR3 loop reads CASSQDWRYNEQFF. DNA for the CDR3: TGTGCCAGCAGCCAAGATTGGAGGTACAATGAGCAGTTCTTC.

The genes are TRBV4-1 and TRBJ2-7; 8 bases map to TRBD1. The germline gives CDR1 MGHRA, CDR2 YSYEKL. J lost 7 bases, V lost 0 bases, and 8 bases had no gene match. The CDR3 spans 15 residues. The CDR3 DNA sequence: TGCGCCAGCAGCCAAGAGGTTGGACAGGGTCGGGAGCAGTACTTC. Translation: CASSQEVGQGREQYF.

The rearrangement joins TRBV6-5 to TRBJ1-1, with 9 bases identical to TRBD1. The CDR3 extends over 14 amino acids. V was pared by 6 bases and J by 10 bases, with 12 bases of the junction left unmatched. Germline V lookup: CDR1 MNHEY, CDR2 SVGAGI. This CDR3 is CASRSGQGKGGAFF. DNA for the CDR3: TGTGCCAGCAGGTCGGGACAGGGAAAAGGAGGAGCTTTCTTT.

The rearrangement joins TRBV7-9 to TRBJ2-5; 8 bases align to TRBD1. The junction had 8 bases not matched to a gene; V was cut back by 1 base and J by 4 bases. This CDR3 spans 16 amino acids. CDR1 and CDR2 from the germline V gene are SEHNR and FQNEAQ (reference sequence). The CDR3 reads CASSLGRTGLIETQYF. In DNA, the CDR3 is TGTGCCAGCAGCTTAGGAAGGACAGGGCTTATAGAGACCCAGTACTTC.

DNA for the CDR3: TGTGCCAGCAGCCAAGAGACTTTGAACACCGGGGAGCTGTTTTTT. This sequence encodes CASSQETLNTGELFF. The chain is built from TRBV4-2 and TRBJ2-2; D remains unclear. The CDR3 contains 15 residues. V lost 0 bases and J lost 1, with 6 bases in between. The germline V gene encodes CDR1 LGHNA and CDR2 YNFKEQ.

This clone showed up just once. The chain uses TRBV9 and TRBJ2-1, with 10 bases fitting TRBD2. Germline V gives CDR1 SGDLS, CDR2 YYNGEE. This CDR3 is built from 17 residues. The V gene end was trimmed by 3 bases and the J gene end by 4 bases; junction bases not matched to a gene: 10. The CDR3 region is CASSGPASGRSYNEQFF. The CDR3 nucleotides are TGTGCCAGCAGCGGCCCCGCTAGCGGGAGAAGTTACAATGAGCAGTTCTTC.

The genes are TRBV4-1 and TRBJ2-3; 9 bases agree with TRBD1. The CDR3 consists of 16 residues. The V gene end was trimmed by 3 bases and the J gene end by 3 bases; junction bases not matched to a gene: 7. The V gene's germline CDR1 is MGHRA and CDR2 YSYEKL. The CDR3: CASSHLRQGGTDTQYF. CDR3 nucleotide sequence: TGCGCCAGCAGCCATTTAAGACAGGGGGGAACAGATACGCAGTATTTT.

The chain couples TRBV4-1 to TRBJ1-1, with 7 bases fitting TRBD1. The ends lost 4 bases at V and 0 bases at J; junction bases unmatched: 11. CDR1 is MGHRA and CDR2 is YSYEKL in the germline V gene. This CDR3 has 17 amino acids. The CDR3 region is CASSPHLSGQMNTEAFF. The CDR3 DNA reads TGCGCCAGCAGCCCTCACCTCTCGGGACAGATGAACACTGAAGCTTTCTTT.

The chain is built from TRBV6-5 and TRBJ2-7; perhaps TRBD1 as D (5 bases). The CDR3 is made up of 13 amino acids. Trimming removed 2 bases at V and 2 bases at J, with 7 bases between. The germline V gene has CDR1 MNHEY and CDR2 SVGAGI. The CDR3, as DNA: TGTGCCAGCAGTTACGCAGGGACCTACGAGCAGTACTTC. Translating gives CASSYAGTYEQYF.

The chain has TRBV5-4 and TRBJ1-3; tentative D call: TRBD1 (5 bases). This CDR3 region has 16 residues. The V end lost 0 bases, the J end lost 4 bases, and 14 bases lay between the germline ends. From germline, CDR1 is SGHNT and CDR2 YYREEE (reference sequence). CDR3: CASSLALGAEGNTIYF. The CDR3 DNA is TGTGCCAGCAGCTTGGCGCTAGGGGCGGAAGGAAACACCATATATTTT.

V and J are TRBV13 and TRBJ2-7; 8 nucleotides match TRBD2. Germline CDR1 PRHDT, CDR2 FYEKMQ (reference sequence). Trimming at V came to 4 bases and at J to 5 bases, leaving 13 bases not matched to a gene. The length of the CDR3 is 16 residues. For the CDR3, the DNA is TGTGCCAGCAGCTCTAAGGGGACTAGAAGGTTCAACGAGCAGTACTTC. Translation: CASSSKGTRRFNEQYF.

The rearrangement links TRBV10-3 to TRBJ2-2; 10 bases map to TRBD1. The CDR3 has 16 amino acids. Germline V lookup: CDR1 ENHRY, CDR2 SYGVKD. After removal of 2 bases from V and 4 bases from J, the junction contained 4 bases not matched to a gene. CDR3 region: CAISERQGAGTGELFF. In DNA form, the CDR3 reads TGTGCCATCAGTGAGAGACAGGGGGCAGGCACCGGGGAGCTGTTTTTT.

This clone appeared a single time. The chain combines TRBV7-2 with TRBJ1-1, with D unresolved. The CDR3 is made up of 14 amino acids. The germline CDR1 and CDR2 sequences are SGHTA and FQGNSA. Trimming cost V 6 bases and J 3 bases, with 14 bases left between them. DNA for the CDR3: TGTGCCAGCAGTTATAATGGTCGGGACACTGAAGCTTTCTTT. It encodes CASSYNGRDTEAFF.